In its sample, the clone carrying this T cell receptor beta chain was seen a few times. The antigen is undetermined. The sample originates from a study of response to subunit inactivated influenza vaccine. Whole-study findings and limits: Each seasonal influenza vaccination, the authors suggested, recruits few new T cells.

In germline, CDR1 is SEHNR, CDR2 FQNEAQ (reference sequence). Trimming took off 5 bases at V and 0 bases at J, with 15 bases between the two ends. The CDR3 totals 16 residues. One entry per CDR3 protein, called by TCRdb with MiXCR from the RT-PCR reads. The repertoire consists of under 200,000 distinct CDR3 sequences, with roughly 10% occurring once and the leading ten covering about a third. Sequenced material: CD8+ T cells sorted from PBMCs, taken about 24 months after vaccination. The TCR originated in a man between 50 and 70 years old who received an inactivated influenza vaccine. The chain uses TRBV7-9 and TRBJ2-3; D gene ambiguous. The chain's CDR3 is CASSDRAKDSTDTQYF. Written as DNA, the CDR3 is TGTGCCAGCAGCGACCGAGCCAAGGACAGCACAGATACGCAGTATTTT.